These 6 T cell receptor beta chains originate from one sample sequenced in a study of T cells after yellow fever vaccination. TCRdb reprocessed the 5' RACE reads via MiXCR and lists one record per CDR3 protein. This repertoire shows about 140,000 distinct CDR3 sequences, approximately 6.6% found once; its top ten account for more than 0.6%. This specimen was CD4+ T cells sorted from PBMCs, taken 10 days after the yellow fever booster vaccination. The receptors were gathered from a man aged 25-45 years who received the YFV17D yellow fever vaccine.

Concerning this clonotype itself: A read error may be the cause here, since a much bigger clone is one base away. The J gene is TRBJ2-1, the V gene TRBV7-9, with D hard to call. V lost 10 bases and J lost 8, with 15 bases in between. The CDR3 extends over 12 amino acids. The germline V gene has CDR1 SEHNR and CDR2 FQNEAQ (reference sequence). For the CDR3, the DNA is TGTGCCACCAGACGGCCCGAACATGAGCAGTTCTTC. It yields the protein CATRRPEHEQFF.

CDR3 bases: TGTGCCAGTAGTTCCAGCAGGCGCACCGAGCAGTACTTC. Translated, it gives CASSSSRRTEQYF. This chain uses TRBV19 with TRBJ2-7, with unresolved D. This CDR3 region has 13 residues. The ends were cut back, 5 bases at V and 6 bases at J, with 14 bases in the middle. Per the germline V gene, CDR1 is LNHDA and CDR2 is SQIVND (reference sequence).

As concerns this clonotype: At one end the junction does not follow the germline gene, possibly because of a read error. The V call is TRBV15, the J call TRBJ1-5; D perhaps matches TRBD1 (5 bases). The CDR3 consists of 18 residues. The germline V gene encodes CDR1 LNHNV and CDR2 YYDKDF (reference sequence). For the CDR3, the DNA is TGTGCCACCAGTAGAGGTGTCTGGGGCCCTGGGAGCAATCAGCCCCAGCATTTT. This translates into CATSRGVWGPGSNQPQHF.

This clonotype was recorded many times. The V and J genes are TRBV9 and TRBJ2-3; either TRBD1 or TRBD2 may fit D (5 bases each). Trimming removed 5 bases at V and 3 bases at J, with 19 bases between. The CDR3 loop spans 16 amino acids. CDR1 is SGDLS, CDR2 YYNGEE, per germline. The CDR3 protein is CASSLFGTPGTDTQYF. The CDR3 nucleotides are TGTGCCAGCAGTCTCTTTGGGACCCCAGGGACAGATACGCAGTATTTT.

This chain links TRBV28 with TRBJ2-1, with TRBD1 matching 7 bases. This CDR3 contains 14 residues. Trimming at V came to 5 bases and at J to 7 bases, leaving 8 bases not matched to a gene. The V gene's germline CDR1 is MDHEN and CDR2 SYDVKM. CDR3 nucleotides: TGTGCCAGCAGTGCTGGGACAGCCTGGAATGAGCAGTTCTTC. It yields the protein CASSAGTAWNEQFF.

This rearrangement joins TRBV11-2 to TRBJ2-2; D tentatively fits TRBD1 or TRBD2 (5 bases each). CDR3 size: 17 residues. Trimming took 0 bases from V and 7 from J, leaving 18 bases between them. Per the germline V gene, CDR1 is SGHAT and CDR2 is FQNNGV. The CDR3 region is CASSLEVGTAFVGELFF. The CDR3 coding sequence is TGTGCCAGCAGCTTAGAGGTTGGGACCGCCTTCGTCGGGGAGCTGTTTTTT. The full variable domain, completed using reference TRBV11-2 and TRBJ2-2, is EAGVAQSPRYKIIEKRQSVAFWCNPISGHATLYWYQQILGQGPKLLIQFQNNGVVDDSQLPKDRFSAERLKGVDSTLKIQPAKLEDSAVYLCASSLEVGTAFVGELFFGEGSRLTVL.